One sample yielded the 18 T cell receptor beta chains listed below, sequenced in a study of cytomegalovirus exposure and HLA in healthy donors. Both 60 Vbeta primers and 13 Jbeta primers went into the PCR. Measured with immunoSEQ multiplex PCR; TCRdb has only the in-frame clones, and not every one. Of 250,000 to 350,000 clones listed, roughly 90% are singletons. The sequenced material came from PBMCs. These receptors all stem from a man aged 35-49 years in good health and CMV-seropositive.

The chain uses TRBV25-1 and TRBJ2-1, with TRBD2 identical over 10 bases. Germline assignment: CDR1 MGHDK and CDR2 SYGVNS. The CDR3 is 15 amino acids. After removal of 7 bases from V and 4 bases from J, the junction contained 7 bases not matched to a gene. The CDR3 loop reads CASTPGTSAYNEQFF. The CDR3 DNA follows: TGTGCCAGCACCCCCGGGACTAGCGCTTACAATGAGCAGTTCTTC.

This rearrangement joins TRBV19 to TRBJ2-5; TRBD2 agrees at 13 bases. Trimming took 5 bases from V and 0 from J; bases not matched to a gene: 9. This CDR3 has 18 residues. Germline V gives CDR1 LNHDA, CDR2 SQIVND (reference sequence). The CDR3 region has the DNA TGTGCCAGTAGTTCCTCGGGACTAGCGGGACCGTACCAAGAGACCCAGTACTTC. Protein sequence: CASSSSGLAGPYQETQYF.

This clone came up a few times. The rearrangement links TRBV6-1 to TRBJ1-1, with D maybe TRBD1 (6 bases). Germline-derived CDR1 and CDR2 are MNHNS and SASEGT. The V end was cut by 4 bases, the J end by 8 bases, with 17 bases between. CDR3 size: 14 residues. This CDR3 reads CASSAQGLGREAFF. DNA for the CDR3: TGTGCCAGCAGTGCACAGGGTTTGGGCCGAGAAGCTTTCTTT.

The rearrangement links TRBV19 to TRBJ2-1; D remains unclear. Trimming cost V 5 bases and J 1 base, with 15 bases left between them. This CDR3 is 16 amino acids long. Germline CDR1 is LNHDA and CDR2 is SQIVND (reference sequence). CDR3 amino acids: CASSFPPGTSYNEQFF. Here the CDR3 DNA reads TGTGCCAGTAGTTTTCCCCCAGGTACATCCTACAATGAGCAGTTCTTC.

The J gene is TRBJ2-7, the V gene TRBV11-2; the D is unclear. V was pared by 8 bases and J by 3 bases, with 20 bases between. CDR1 and CDR2 from the germline V gene are SGHAT and FQNNGV. The CDR3 spans 15 residues. Here the CDR3 DNA reads TGTGCCAGCCGCCCCCTTCCTACCGCTCGCTACGAGCAGTACTTC. Residues: CASRPLPTARYEQYF.

The V call is TRBV11-3, the J call TRBJ2-1; 8 nucleotides align to TRBD2. V shed 4 bases and J 5 bases; nucleotides not matched to a gene: 10. The CDR3 contains 16 residues. Germline lookup yields CDR1 SGHNT and CDR2 YENEEA. CDR3 coding DNA: TGTGCCAGCAGCTCGGCCGGGACTAGGACGAACAATGAGCAGTTCTTC. The encoded protein is CASSSAGTRTNNEQFF.

This clone was seen only once. The rearrangement joins TRBV5-4 to TRBJ2-3, with 8 positions matching TRBD2. The V segment lost 2 bases and the J segment 4 bases; nucleotides outside the gene matches: 9. The germline gives CDR1 SGHNT, CDR2 YYREEE (reference sequence). This CDR3 has 16 residues. The DNA for the CDR3 is TGTGCCAGCAGCTTAGGAGAGCGGGAGTGGTCAGATACGCAGTATTTT. Its translation is CASSLGEREWSDTQYF.

V is TRBV5-1 and J is TRBJ1-2; TRBD1 matches at 7 bases. After removal of 4 bases from V and 4 bases from J, the junction contained 10 bases not matched to a gene. This CDR3 contains 15 residues. Germline CDR1 and CDR2: SGHRS and YFSETQ. CDR3 sequence: CASSGTQGITYGYTF. The CDR3, as DNA: TGCGCCAGCAGCGGAACACAGGGGATCACCTATGGCTACACCTTC.

This clone was counted a few times. The CDR3 DNA reads as TGTGCCAGCAGGACCATGGAGGGAACTGAAGCTTTCTTT. It codes for CASRTMEGTEAFF. The chain joins TRBV7-6 to TRBJ1-1; D not certain. Trimming shortened V by 6 bases and J by 5 bases, and 13 bases separated the two germline ends. The CDR3 is 13 residues long. Germline CDR1 reads SGHVS; CDR2 reads FNYEAQ.

The chain carries TRBV25-1 and TRBJ1-4; D call uncertain. Germline CDR1 and CDR2: MGHDK and SYGVNS. The CDR3 covers 16 residues. The ends were cut back, 1 base at V and 7 bases at J, with 16 bases in the middle. CDR3 region: CASSEFPGAGIEKLFF. In DNA, the CDR3 is TGTGCCAGCAGTGAATTCCCAGGCGCAGGAATTGAAAAACTGTTTTTT.

The chain has TRBV5-4 and TRBJ2-4, with D perhaps matching TRBD1 (5 bases). The V end lost 7 bases, the J end lost 0 bases, and 17 bases lay between the germline ends. Germline lookup yields CDR1 SGHNT and CDR2 YYREEE (reference sequence). This CDR3 is 16 amino acids long. The CDR3 here is CASSMGQGLAKNIQYF. The CDR3 DNA is TGTGCCAGCTCTATGGGGCAGGGTCTAGCCAAAAACATTCAGTACTTC.

The genes are TRBV18 and TRBJ2-1; 9 bases line up with TRBD2. The CDR3 spans 17 residues. CDR1 and CDR2 from the germline V gene are KGHSH and LQKENI. V lost 3 bases to trimming and J lost 7 bases; unmatched junction nucleotides: 13. The CDR3 loop is CASSPPVREGLRNEQFF. The CDR3 DNA sequence: TGTGCCAGCTCACCCCCTGTGCGGGAGGGCCTGCGAAATGAGCAGTTCTTC.

The chain employs TRBV5-4 and TRBJ1-1; D might be TRBD1 (5 bases). CDR3 length equals 15 residues. Germline-derived CDR1 and CDR2 are SGHNT and YYREEE (reference sequence). V lost 4 bases, J lost 3 bases, and 16 bases lay in between. In DNA, the CDR3 is TGTGCCAGCAGCCCGCGGGGCAGGGCTCACACTGAAGCTTTCTTT. It translates to CASSPRGRAHTEAFF.

The chain employs TRBV5-6 and TRBJ2-5; 7 bases agree with TRBD2. The germline V gene encodes CDR1 SGHDT and CDR2 YYEEEE. The CDR3 length is 15 residues. J lost 0 bases, V lost 3 bases, and 5 bases had no gene match. CDR3 amino acids: CASSSSSGHQETQYF. CDR3 coding DNA: TGTGCCAGCAGCTCATCTAGCGGTCACCAAGAGACCCAGTACTTC. Drawing the rest from reference TRBV5-6 and TRBJ2-5, the complete variable domain is DAGVTQSPTHLIKTRGQQVTLRCSPKSGHDTVSWYQQALGQGPQFIFQYYEEEERQRGNFPDRFSGHQFPNYSSELNVNALLLGDSALYLCASSSSSGHQETQYFGPGTRLLVL.

This sequence joins TRBV19 and TRBJ1-2; 8 nucleotides match TRBD1. Germline V CDR1 and CDR2: LNHDA, SQIVND (reference sequence). This CDR3 is built from 15 residues. V trimming: 6 bases; J trimming: 4 bases; junction bases outside the gene matches: 10. CDR3 bases: TGTGCCAGTAGGACCGGACAGGGTGGGGTCTATGGCTACACCTTC. As protein: CASRTGQGGVYGYTF.

This clone was counted between two and nine times. The rearrangement links TRBV19 to TRBJ1-5; 7 bases match TRBD1. Germline V gene lookup returns CDR1 LNHDA and CDR2 SQIVND (reference sequence). V shed 6 bases, J shed 3 bases, and the junction held 8 bases outside the gene matches. This CDR3 contains 15 residues. Here the CDR3 DNA reads TGTGCCAGTAGCAGAGAGGGGGCTAACAATCAGCCCCAGCATTTT. Translation gives CASSREGANNQPQHF.

V gene TRBV28 combines with J gene TRBJ1-3; perhaps TRBD1 as D (5 bases). The length of the CDR3 is 15 residues. The V end was cut by 2 bases, the J end by 0 bases, with 8 bases between. The germline V gene has CDR1 MDHEN and CDR2 SYDVKM. In DNA form, the CDR3 reads TGTGCCAGCAGTTTAGGGGGGAGCTCTGGAAACACCATATATTTT. Translated, it gives CASSLGGSSGNTIYF.

The DNA for the CDR3 is TGTGCCAGCAGCTTAGTAGGACAGGGGGGCTTGGCTGAGACCCAGTACTTC. Translation: CASSLVGQGGLAETQYF. The chain employs TRBV11-2 and TRBJ2-5, with 10 bases that match TRBD1. Per the germline V gene, CDR1 is SGHAT and CDR2 is FQNNGV. V lost 1 base, J lost 5 bases, and 10 bases stayed unmatched. CDR3 length: 17 amino acids.